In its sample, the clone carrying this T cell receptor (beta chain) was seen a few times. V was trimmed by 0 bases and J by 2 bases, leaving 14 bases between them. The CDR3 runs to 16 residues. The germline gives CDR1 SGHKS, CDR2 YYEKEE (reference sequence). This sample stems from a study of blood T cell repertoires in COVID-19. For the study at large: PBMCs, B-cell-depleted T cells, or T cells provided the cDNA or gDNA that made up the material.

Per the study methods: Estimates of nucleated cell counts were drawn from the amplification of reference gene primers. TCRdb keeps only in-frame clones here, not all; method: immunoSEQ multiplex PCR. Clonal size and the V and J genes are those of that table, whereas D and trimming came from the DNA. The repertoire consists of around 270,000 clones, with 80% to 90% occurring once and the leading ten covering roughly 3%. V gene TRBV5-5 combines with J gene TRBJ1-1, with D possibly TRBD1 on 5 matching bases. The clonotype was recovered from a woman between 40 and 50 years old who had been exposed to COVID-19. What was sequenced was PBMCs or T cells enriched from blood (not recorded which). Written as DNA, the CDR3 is TGTGCCAGCAGCTTGGTCACGAGACAGTTCAACACTGAAGCTTTCTTT. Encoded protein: CASSLVTRQFNTEAFF.